The 24 T cell receptor beta chains below come from one sample, sequenced in a study of T cell clonality in common variable immunodeficiency. Some clones are missing from TCRdb's copy, which holds only in-frame ones; the method was immunoSEQ multiplex PCR. The sample contains around 42,000 clones, none of them singletons. Input material: peripheral blood mononuclear cells. These receptors were obtained from a person aged 18 to 75 in good health.

This clone was observed a handful of times. From the germline J gene comes the end of the CDR3, since the read stops 3 residues before it. The rearrangement uses TRBV20-1 and TRBJ1-5; D gene unclear. Between the trimmed V and J ends, which lost 1 base and 5 bases, there was a span of 9 bases. The CDR3 covers 13 residues. The germline gives CDR1 DFQATT, CDR2 SNEGSKA (reference sequence). The sequenced CDR3 bases are TGCAGTGCTAGAGTAAGGCCCGATCAGCCC. It translates to CSARVRPDQP. The CDR3 in full is CSARVRPDQPQHF.

This clone showed up many times. The read finishes 3 residues shy of the CDR3 end, and the germline J gene is used to complete it. The chain couples TRBV7-9 to TRBJ1-1, with 8 nucleotides matching TRBD1. V was pared by 3 bases and J by 3 bases, with 3 bases of the junction left unmatched. From germline, CDR1 is SEHNR and CDR2 FQNEAQ (reference sequence). CDR3 length equals 14 residues. The CDR3 sequence is CASSLGQDYTEAFF. The CDR3 DNA, read in part, is TGTGCCAGCAGCTTGGGACAGGATTACACTGAA.

This clone was seen ten or more times. The sequence runs out 3 residues before the end of the CDR3; the remainder is reconstructed from the germline J gene. The chain carries TRBV18 and TRBJ1-1, with D possibly TRBD1 on 6 matching bases. V lost 2 bases, J lost 6 bases, and 7 bases lay in between. The CDR3 is 12 amino acids. From germline, CDR1 is KGHSH and CDR2 LQKENI. CDR3 protein: CASSPDRSEAFF. The CDR3 bases that were read are TGTGCCAGCTCACCAGACAGGTCTGAA.

This clone was found many times. From the germline J gene comes the end of the CDR3, since the read stops 3 residues before it. This chain connects TRBV19 to TRBJ1-5; 7 bases agree with TRBD1. CDR1 LNHDA and CDR2 SQIVND come from the germline V gene (reference sequence). The V and J ends lost 3 bases and 4 bases, in that order; junction bases with no gene match: 9. This CDR3 region has 16 residues. The CDR3 loop is CASSMDRRGANQPQHF. The CDR3 bases that were read are TGTGCCAGTAGTATGGACAGGCGGGGGGCTAATCAGCCC.

This clone was observed at least ten times. The DNA ends 3 residues before the CDR3 does, and the rest of the CDR3 is filled in from the germline J gene. The chain couples TRBV19 to TRBJ2-6; TRBD1 aligns across 9 bases. The V segment lost 6 bases and the J segment 1 base; nucleotides outside the gene matches: 10. Germline V lookup: CDR1 LNHDA, CDR2 SQIVND (reference sequence). The CDR3 sequence is 18 residues long. The DNA read from the CDR3 is TGTGCCAGTAGCGAACTAGACAGGGGGGTTTCTGGGGCCAACGTC. It yields the protein CASSELDRGVSGANV. In full, the CDR3 is CASSELDRGVSGANVLTF.

This clone showed up just a few times. The observed sequence ends 3 residues before the CDR3 terminus, with the missing tail filled in from the germline J gene. This chain joins TRBV11-2 and TRBJ2-3; no clear D gene. Germline V gives CDR1 SGHAT, CDR2 FQNNGV. Trimming cost V 3 bases and J 6 bases, with 13 bases left between them. This CDR3 spans 14 amino acids. The part of the CDR3 DNA that was read is TGTGCCAGCAGCTTGGAACCTAACGGGGATACG. Its translation: CASSLEPNGDT. The full CDR3 reads CASSLEPNGDTQYF.

This clone was recorded many times. The read ends 3 residues before the CDR3 terminus; that terminus is restored from the germline J gene. This chain links TRBV7-9 with TRBJ2-2; D uncertain. Germline V gene lookup returns CDR1 SEHNR and CDR2 FQNEAQ (reference sequence). The germline V and J ends were trimmed by 1 base and 0 bases, with 6 bases remaining between them. This CDR3 spans 15 amino acids. The sequenced CDR3 bases are TGTGCCAGCAGCTTAGGCAGTGCGAACACCGGGGAG. It encodes CASSLGSANTGE. The complete CDR3 protein is CASSLGSANTGELFF.

This clone was counted at least ten times. The missing CDR3 end, 3 residues past where the read stops, is filled in from the germline J gene. The chain joins TRBV9 to TRBJ2-3; D possibly corresponds to TRBD1 (6 bases). The CDR3 extends over 14 amino acids. The ends were cut back, 1 base at V and 5 bases at J, with 11 bases in the middle. Germline CDR1 and CDR2: SGDLS and YYNGEE. The CDR3 DNA, read in part, is TGTGCCAGCAGCGTACTCCTCAGGGGAGATACG. Its translation: CASSVLLRGDT. The full CDR3 protein reads CASSVLLRGDTQYF.

On this clone: From the germline J gene comes the end of the CDR3, since the read stops 3 residues before it. V is TRBV5-1 and J is TRBJ2-3, with 8 bases that match TRBD1. CDR1 and CDR2 (germline): SGHRS, YFSETQ. The CDR3 spans 16 residues. This CDR3 is CASSARGRGWRETQYF. Partial CDR3 DNA: TGCGCCAGCAGTGCCAGGGGGCGCGGTTGGCGAGAGACG.

Concerning this clone itself: The read ends 3 residues early relative to the CDR3; the germline J gene fills the gap. The rearrangement joins TRBV7-2 to TRBJ1-2; D unresolved. The CDR3 has 12 amino acids. Germline V gene data show CDR1 as SGHTA and CDR2 as FQGNSA. CDR3 bases read: TGTGCCAGCAGCCTCAATAGCAATGAC. Protein: CASSLNSND. The complete CDR3 sequence is CASSLNSNDYTF.

This clone was picked up many times. The sequenced fragment ends 3 residues before the CDR3 boundary, so the rest is inferred from the germline J gene. The chain employs TRBV20-1 and TRBJ2-5, with TRBD2 identical over 11 bases. Per germline, CDR1 DFQATT and CDR2 SNEGSKA (reference sequence). The CDR3 spans 15 residues. Trimming removed 6 bases from V and 4 bases from J; junction bases left unmatched: 10. Incomplete CDR3 DNA: TGCAGTGCGGTTTATAGCGGGAGGGCCGGAGAGACC. Amino acid sequence: CSAVYSGRAGET. The full CDR3 protein reads CSAVYSGRAGETQYF.

This clone appeared many times. The sequenced CDR3 bases are TGTGCCAGCAGCCCCTTGGGGGGGTTCACAGATACG. Protein sequence: CASSPLGGFTDT. The entire CDR3 is CASSPLGGFTDTQYF. J is TRBJ2-3 and V is TRBV14, with TRBD2 matching over 7 bases. The read finishes 3 residues shy of the CDR3 end, and the germline J gene is used to complete it. V shed 4 bases and J 2 bases; nucleotides not matched to a gene: 6. The CDR3 length is 15 residues. Germline values: CDR1 SGHDN, CDR2 FVKESK. The complete variable domain, with remaining parts taken from reference TRBV14 and TRBJ2-3, reads EAGVTQFPSHSVIEKGQTVTLRCDPISGHDNLYWYRRVMGKEIKFLLHFVKESKQDESGMPNNRFLAERTGGTYSTLKVQPAELEDSGVYFCASSPLGGFTDTQYFGPGTRLTVL.

This clone was counted many times. The observed sequence ends 3 residues before the CDR3 terminus, with the missing tail filled in from the germline J gene. V usage is TRBV19 and J usage is TRBJ2-7; possibly TRBD1 for D (6 bases). The CDR3 has 16 amino acids. Germline CDR1 is LNHDA and CDR2 is SQIVND (reference sequence). V was shortened by 1 base and J by 1 base, with 14 bases between the two germline ends. This CDR3 is CASSIGTGHSSYEQYF. Partial CDR3 DNA: TGTGCCAGTAGTATAGGAACGGGACACTCATCCTACGAG.

The sample holds many counts of this clone. The read gets to within 3 residues of the CDR3 end, and the germline J gene fills in the rest. The J gene is TRBJ2-1, the V gene TRBV6-2 or TRBV6-3; 11 nucleotides agree with TRBD1. Losses at the gene ends were 2 bases for V and 7 bases for J; bases not matched to a gene: 7. This CDR3 is 16 amino acids long. The germline V gene encodes CDR1 MNHEY and CDR2 SVGEGT. The CDR3 bases that were read are TGTGCCAGCAGTTACCGAGGACAGGGGGCAGGGAATGAG. This encodes CASSYRGQGAGNE. Given in full, the CDR3 is CASSYRGQGAGNEQFF.

About this clone itself: The CDR3 end lies 3 residues beyond the end of the read and is filled in from the germline J gene. The chain joins TRBV2 to TRBJ1-1; no clear D. The germline V gene has CDR1 SNHLY and CDR2 FYNNEI. The CDR3 extends over 13 amino acids. Trimming shortened V by 4 bases and J by 0 bases, and 6 bases separated the two germline ends. CDR3 DNA, as far as it was read: TGTGCCAGCAGTGGGCCTCTGAACACTGAA. Translating gives CASSGPLNTE. The entire CDR3 reads CASSGPLNTEAFF.

This clone was seen at least ten times. The CDR3 sequence: CSASRGSEAFF. The covered CDR3 bases are TGCAGTGCTAGTCGGGGGTCTGAA. The rearrangement uses TRBV20-1 and TRBJ1-1; possible D gene TRBD1, 5 bases. Read sequence stops 3 residues before the CDR3 end, and the germline J gene provides the missing end. Trimming pared 3 bases from V and 6 bases from J, leaving 8 bases between. CDR1 and CDR2 from the germline V gene are DFQATT and SNEGSKA (reference sequence). The CDR3 spans 11 residues.

At least ten counts were recorded for this clone. Read coverage stops 3 residues before the CDR3 terminus; the germline J gene supplies the remainder. J is TRBJ1-5 and V is TRBV12-5; D is possibly TRBD1 (6 bases). V gave up 6 bases and J gave up 1 base, with 13 bases separating them. From germline, CDR1 is LGHNT and CDR2 FRNRAP. The CDR3 is 15 amino acids. The sequenced CDR3 bases are TGTGCTAGTGGCCAAACAGGGCGGAGCAATCAGCCC. It specifies CASGQTGRSNQP. The full CDR3 is CASGQTGRSNQPQHF.

In its sample, this clone was seen many times. The read ends 3 residues before the CDR3 terminus; that terminus is restored from the germline J gene. The chain uses TRBV19 and TRBJ2-7; D is uncertain. The germline V gene encodes CDR1 LNHDA and CDR2 SQIVND (reference sequence). Trimming stripped 2 bases from V and 3 bases from J, with 11 bases between. CDR3 length equals 14 residues. CDR3 protein: CASSISDTLYEQYF. The CDR3 DNA, read in part, is TGTGCCAGTAGTATAAGTGACACCCTCTACGAG.

At least ten counts were recorded for this clone. The CDR3 is cut off 3 residues early in the read; its end comes from the germline J gene. The chain has TRBV19 and TRBJ2-7, with D possibly TRBD1 on 7 matching bases. Trimming took off 3 bases at V and 3 bases at J, with 15 bases between the two ends. The CDR3 length is 15 residues. Germline V gene sequence: CDR1 LNHDA, CDR2 SQIVND (reference sequence). CDR3 DNA, as far as it was read: TGTGCCAGTAGTATGCGGGACAGAAACGTCTACGAG. The encoded protein is CASSMRDRNVYE. The entire CDR3 protein is CASSMRDRNVYEQYF.

In its sample, this clone was seen a few times. The sequenced fragment ends 3 residues before the CDR3 boundary, so the rest is inferred from the germline J gene. The chain has TRBV20-1 and TRBJ2-7; 11 positions match TRBD2. J lost 4 bases, V lost 2 bases, and 10 bases had no gene match. Germline CDR1 is DFQATT and CDR2 is SNEGSKA (reference sequence). The CDR3 spans 16 residues. Partial CDR3 DNA: TGCAGTGCTAGAAGGGGGCTCCTAGCGGGGGGTTACGAG. Protein product: CSARRGLLAGGYE. In full, the CDR3 is CSARRGLLAGGYEQYF.

This clone was recorded many times. The DNA ends 3 residues before the CDR3 does, and the rest of the CDR3 is filled in from the germline J gene. This chain uses TRBV7-8 with TRBJ2-2; TRBD2 is a possible D gene (7 bases). The ends were cut back, 1 base at V and 1 base at J, with 16 bases in the middle. Germline CDR1 SGHVS, CDR2 FQNEAQ. CDR3 length: 18 amino acids. CDR3 DNA (partial): TGTGCCAGCAGCTTAGTGACGGCGGGGGCCCTGAACACCGGGGAG. Protein sequence: CASSLVTAGALNTGE. The full CDR3 is CASSLVTAGALNTGELFF.

This clone was observed many times. Read data end 3 residues before the CDR3 end; the end is taken from the germline J gene. This rearrangement joins TRBV4-2 to TRBJ1-1; D might be TRBD1 (5 bases). CDR1 LGHNA and CDR2 YNFKEQ come from the germline V gene. The V end lost 1 base, the J end lost 3 bases, and 9 bases lay between the germline ends. The length of the CDR3 is 14 residues. Incomplete CDR3 DNA: TGTGCCAGCAGCCAAGTGGGGCGAGACACTGAA. Amino acid sequence: CASSQVGRDTE. The full-length CDR3 reads as CASSQVGRDTEAFF.

This clone was found many times. The read ends 3 residues shy of where the CDR3 ends; the end is completed using the germline J gene. The chain combines TRBV5-1 with TRBJ1-1; no definite D call. The germline V and J ends were trimmed by 5 bases and 1 base, with 12 bases remaining between them. The CDR3 spans 14 residues. Germline values: CDR1 SGHRS, CDR2 YFSETQ. CDR3 DNA, as far as it was read: TGCGCCAGCAGGAAGCTTTCAGGGAACACTGAA. It yields the protein CASRKLSGNTE. The full CDR3 protein reads CASRKLSGNTEAFF.

This clone came up many times. The DNA ends 3 residues before the CDR3 does, and the rest of the CDR3 is filled in from the germline J gene. V and J are TRBV2 and TRBJ1-2; possibly TRBD1 for D (5 bases). The CDR3 spans 19 residues. CDR1 and CDR2 (germline): SNHLY, FYNNEI. Trimming stripped 6 bases from V and 0 bases from J, with 26 bases between. CDR3 DNA (partial): TGTGCCAGCAGGAGGAGAGGGTGGTTAGACAGAGACGCTAACTATGGC. Protein product: CASRRRGWLDRDANYG. The entire CDR3 protein reads CASRRRGWLDRDANYGYTF.